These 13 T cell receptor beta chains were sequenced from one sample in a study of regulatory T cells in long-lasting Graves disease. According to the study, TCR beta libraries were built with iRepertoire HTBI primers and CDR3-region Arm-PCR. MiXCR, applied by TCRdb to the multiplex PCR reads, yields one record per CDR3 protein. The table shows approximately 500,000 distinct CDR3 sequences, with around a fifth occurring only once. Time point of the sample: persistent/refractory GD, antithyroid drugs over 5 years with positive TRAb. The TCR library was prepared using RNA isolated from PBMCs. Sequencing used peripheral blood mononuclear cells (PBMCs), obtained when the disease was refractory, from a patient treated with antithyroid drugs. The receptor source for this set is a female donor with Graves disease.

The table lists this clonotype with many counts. CDR3 in DNA: TGTGCCAGCAGTTTGGAGGGACAGATGCAAGAGACCCAGTACTTC. Its protein product is CASSLEGQMQETQYF. The chain employs TRBV28 and TRBJ2-5, with D perhaps matching TRBD1 (7 bases). Germline values: CDR1 MDHEN, CDR2 SYDVKM. Trimming removed 3 bases from V and 2 bases from J, with 13 bases in between. This CDR3 has 15 amino acids.

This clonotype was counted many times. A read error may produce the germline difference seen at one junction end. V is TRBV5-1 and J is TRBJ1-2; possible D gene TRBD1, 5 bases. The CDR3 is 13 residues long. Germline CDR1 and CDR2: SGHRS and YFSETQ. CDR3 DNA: TGTGCCAGCAGTTTATCGACAGATTATGGCTACACCTTC. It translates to CASSLSTDYGYTF.

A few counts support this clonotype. CDR3 amino acids: CASSAPSDLSSYEQYF. The CDR3 coding sequence is TGTGCCAGCAGCGCGCCGTCAGATCTGAGCTCCTACGAGCAGTACTTC. The V and J genes are TRBV7-9 and TRBJ2-7; D ambiguous. The germline gives CDR1 SEHNR, CDR2 FQNEAQ (reference sequence). V lost 5 bases and J 0 bases, leaving 17 bases between the germline ends. The CDR3 totals 16 residues.

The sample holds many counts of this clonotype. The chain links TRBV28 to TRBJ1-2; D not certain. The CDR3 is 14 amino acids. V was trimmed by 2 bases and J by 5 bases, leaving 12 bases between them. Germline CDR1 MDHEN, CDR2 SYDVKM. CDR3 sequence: CASSLVANRYGYTF. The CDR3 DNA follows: TGTGCCAGCAGTTTAGTGGCCAACCGATATGGCTACACCTTC.

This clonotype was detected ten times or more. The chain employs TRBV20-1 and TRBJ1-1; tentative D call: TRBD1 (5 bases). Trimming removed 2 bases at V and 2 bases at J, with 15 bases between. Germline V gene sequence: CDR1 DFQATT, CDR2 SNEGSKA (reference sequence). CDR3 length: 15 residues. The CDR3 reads CSARRTGTYNTEAFF. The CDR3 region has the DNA TGCAGTGCTAGAAGAACAGGTACCTATAACACTGAAGCTTTCTTT.

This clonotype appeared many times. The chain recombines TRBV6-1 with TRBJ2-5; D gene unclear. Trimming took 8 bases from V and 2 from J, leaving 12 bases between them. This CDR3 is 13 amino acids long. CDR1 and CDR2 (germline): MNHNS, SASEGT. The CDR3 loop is CASVTPPQETQYF. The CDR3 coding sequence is TGTGCCAGCGTCACACCTCCACAAGAGACCCAGTACTTC.

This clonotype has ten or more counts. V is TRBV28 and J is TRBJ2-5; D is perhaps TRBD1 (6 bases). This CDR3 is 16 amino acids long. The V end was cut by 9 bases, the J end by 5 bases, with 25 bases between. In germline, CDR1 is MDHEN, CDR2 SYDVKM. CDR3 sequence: CASLRRQGPSWETQYF. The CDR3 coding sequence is TGTGCCAGTCTGAGAAGGCAGGGGCCCTCATGGGAGACCCAGTACTTC.

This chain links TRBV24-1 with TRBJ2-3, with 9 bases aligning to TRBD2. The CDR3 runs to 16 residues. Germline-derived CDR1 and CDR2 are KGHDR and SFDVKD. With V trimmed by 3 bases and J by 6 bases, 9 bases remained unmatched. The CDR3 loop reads CATSDLEREDRDTQYF. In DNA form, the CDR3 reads TGTGCCACCAGTGATCTGGAGCGGGAGGACCGCGATACGCAGTATTTT.

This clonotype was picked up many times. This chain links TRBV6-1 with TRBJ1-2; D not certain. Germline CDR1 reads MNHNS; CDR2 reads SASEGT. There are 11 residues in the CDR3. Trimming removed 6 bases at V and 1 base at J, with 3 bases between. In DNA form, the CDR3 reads TGTGCCAGCAGCCATAACTATGGCTACACCTTC. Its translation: CASSHNYGYTF.

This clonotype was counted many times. The DNA for the CDR3 is TGTGCCAGCACAGGGCCCTACTCTGGAAACACCATATATTTT. Residues: CASTGPYSGNTIYF. The V gene is TRBV28, the J gene TRBJ1-3; possible D gene TRBD1, 5 bases. CDR3 length: 14 residues. V was shortened by 7 bases and J by 0 bases, with 10 bases between the two germline ends. The germline V gene has CDR1 MDHEN and CDR2 SYDVKM.

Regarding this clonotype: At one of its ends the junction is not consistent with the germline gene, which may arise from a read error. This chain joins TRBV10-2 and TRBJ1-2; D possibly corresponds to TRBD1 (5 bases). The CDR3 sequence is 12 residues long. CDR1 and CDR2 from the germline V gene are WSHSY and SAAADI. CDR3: CASSETRGGSAF. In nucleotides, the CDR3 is TGCGCCAGCAGTGAGACCCGGGGGGGGTCGGCCTTC.

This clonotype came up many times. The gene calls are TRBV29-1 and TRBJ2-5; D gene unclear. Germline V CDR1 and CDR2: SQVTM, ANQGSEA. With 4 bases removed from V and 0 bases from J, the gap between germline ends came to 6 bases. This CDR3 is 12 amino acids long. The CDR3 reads CSVGDYQETQYF. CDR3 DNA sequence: TGCAGCGTTGGCGATTACCAAGAGACCCAGTACTTC.

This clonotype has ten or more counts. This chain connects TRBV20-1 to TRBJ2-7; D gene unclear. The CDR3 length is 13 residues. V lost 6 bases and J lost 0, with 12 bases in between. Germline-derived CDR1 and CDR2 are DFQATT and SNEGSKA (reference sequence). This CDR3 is CSAVAFTSYEQYF. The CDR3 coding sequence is TGCAGTGCGGTAGCTTTCACCTCCTACGAGCAGTACTTC.